The 22 T cell receptor beta chains presented below share a single source sample, sequenced in a study of post-analysis software for immune sequencing data. Study-wide results and limits: Patients carried roughly 5 TRBV segments more frequently than controls did, and TRBV5-6, TRBV5-1 and TRBV20-1 were among them.

Unique molecular identifiers were carried by the TCR beta cDNA libraries. Using its own MiXCR run on the PCR reads, TCRdb lists one record per CDR3 protein. The table shows about half a million distinct CDR3 sequences, with about a third occurring only once. These TCRs are of unknown antigen specificity. Specimen: blood. The receptors originated from a girl aged 2-17 years with multiple sclerosis.

The J gene is TRBJ2-4, the V gene TRBV20-1; the match to TRBD2 covers 7 bases. This CDR3 comprises 16 residues. CDR1 DFQATT and CDR2 SNEGSKA come from the germline V gene (reference sequence). Trimming took 6 bases from V and 4 from J; bases not matched to a gene: 15. As DNA, the CDR3 is TGCAGTGCCCTATTCCCCATTAGCGGGCAAAAAAACATTCAGTACTTC. Protein sequence: CSALFPISGQKNIQYF.

This chain connects TRBV20-1 to TRBJ2-5; D may match TRBD1 or TRBD2 (5 bases each). V was pared by 6 bases and J by 5 bases, with 19 bases between. CDR3 size: 14 residues. The germline V gene encodes CDR1 DFQATT and CDR2 SNEGSKA (reference sequence). The CDR3 sequence: CSAPGAGKRETQYF. Written as DNA, the CDR3 is TGCAGTGCGCCTGGGGCAGGGAAGCGGGAGACCCAGTACTTC.

V and J are TRBV29-1 and TRBJ1-1; possibly TRBD1 for D (6 bases). From germline, CDR1 is SQVTM and CDR2 ANQGSEA. V was pared by 1 base and J by 10 bases, with 10 bases between. The CDR3 runs to 11 residues. CDR3 sequence (DNA): TGCAGCGTTGAAGGGGGAGGGGGAGCTTTCTTT. Protein: CSVEGGGGAFF.

The chain recombines TRBV6-4 with TRBJ2-1; TRBD2 is a possible D gene (6 bases). The CDR3 is 13 amino acids. Deletions cut 2 bases from V and 15 bases from J, with 17 bases between. Germline V gene data show CDR1 as MRHNA and CDR2 as SNTAGT. The CDR3 DNA reads TGTGCCAGCAGTGACGTCTCTGGCGGGGTGGTGTTCTTC. Encoded protein: CASSDVSGGVVFF.

The chain recombines TRBV5-5 with TRBJ2-3, with a weak D call TRBD1 (6 bases). This CDR3 spans 14 amino acids. The germline CDR1 and CDR2 sequences are SGHKS and YYEKEE (reference sequence). Trimming shortened V by 6 bases and J by 2 bases, and 13 bases separated the two germline ends. This chain's CDR3 is CASKRTVSTDTQYF. The CDR3 DNA sequence: TGTGCCAGCAAGAGGACAGTGTCCACAGATACGCAGTATTTT.

The rearrangement links TRBV20-1 to TRBJ2-3, with 15 nucleotides matching TRBD2. The CDR3 loop spans 15 amino acids. Germline V gives CDR1 DFQATT, CDR2 SNEGSKA (reference sequence). The junction had 4 bases not matched to a gene; V was cut back by 4 bases and J by 5 bases. As DNA, the CDR3 is TGCAGTGCTATCCGGACTAGCGGGGGGGGAGATACGCAGTATTTT. Protein product: CSAIRTSGGGDTQYF.

The rearrangement uses TRBV10-3 and TRBJ2-1; 10 nucleotides match TRBD1. Germline lookup yields CDR1 ENHRY and CDR2 SYGVKD. Trimming took 1 base from V and 8 from J; bases not matched to a gene: 2. The CDR3 spans 14 residues. The CDR3 sequence is CAISEFGQGDEQFF. Here the CDR3 DNA reads TGTGCCATCAGTGAGTTCGGACAGGGGGATGAGCAGTTCTTC.

V and J are TRBV4-2 and TRBJ1-1; D is ambiguous. V lost 0 bases to trimming and J lost 2 bases, with 10 bases between them. The CDR3 sequence is 15 residues long. CDR1 and CDR2 from the germline V gene are LGHNA and YNFKEQ. CDR3 residues: CASSQDSTVNTEAFF. CDR3 bases: TGTGCCAGCAGCCAAGATAGCACCGTTAACACTGAAGCTTTCTTT.

V is TRBV18 and J is TRBJ2-1, with 7 nucleotides matching TRBD2. J gave up 0 bases and V 5 bases, and 13 bases lay outside the gene matches. Germline assignment: CDR1 KGHSH and CDR2 LQKENI. The CDR3 sequence is 18 residues long. CDR3 coding DNA: TGTGCCAGCTCAGGACAAGTCTCTAGCGGTCTCTCCTACAATGAGCAGTTCTTC. Amino acids: CASSGQVSSGLSYNEQFF.

CDR3 bases: TGTGCCTGCCGGGACAGCAGCTATAGCAATCAGCCCCAGCATTTT. Protein sequence: CACRDSSYSNQPQHF. The chain couples TRBV19 to TRBJ1-5, with 7 bases fitting TRBD1. The CDR3 is 15 residues long. The trim removed 11 bases at V and 0 bases at J, leaving 10 bases unmatched. Germline values: CDR1 LNHDA, CDR2 SQIVND (reference sequence). Based on the CDR3 plus reference TRBV19 and TRBJ1-5, the full variable domain is DGGITQSPKYLFRKEGQNVTLSCEQNLNHDAMYWYRQDPGQGLRLIYYSQIVNDFQKGDIAEGYSVSREKKESFPLTVTSAQKNPTAFYLCACRDSSYSNQPQHFGDGTRLSIL.

The count of this clonotype is one. V gene TRBV20-1 combines with J gene TRBJ2-7; 10 nucleotides agree with TRBD1. Germline V gene sequence: CDR1 DFQATT, CDR2 SNEGSKA (reference sequence). CDR3 length: 12 residues. V lost 8 bases to trimming and J lost 5 bases; unmatched junction nucleotides: 6. The CDR3 protein is CSTGQGDHEQYF. Written as DNA, the CDR3 is TGCAGTACCGGACAGGGGGACCACGAGCAGTACTTC.

This chain links TRBV5-1 with TRBJ1-6, with D possibly matching TRBD1 (6 bases). CDR3 length: 17 amino acids. CDR1 is SGHRS, CDR2 YFSETQ, per germline. V was trimmed by 0 bases and J by 8 bases, leaving 18 bases between them. CDR3 protein: CASSLELPGASDSPLHF. The CDR3 DNA reads as TGCGCCAGCAGCTTGGAACTTCCAGGGGCTTCGGATTCACCCCTCCACTTT.

This clonotype was found a few times. The V gene is TRBV6-5, the J gene TRBJ1-4, with 9 bases that match TRBD1. This CDR3 spans 18 amino acids. Germline lookup yields CDR1 MNHEY and CDR2 SVGAGI. Trimming took 2 bases from V and 4 from J; bases not matched to a gene: 11. CDR3 protein: CASSYGRDRVHDNEKLFF. For the CDR3, the DNA is TGTGCCAGCAGTTACGGCCGGGACAGGGTACATGATAATGAAAAACTGTTTTTT.

This chain uses TRBV7-9 with TRBJ1-1, with D perhaps matching TRBD1 (5 bases). From germline, CDR1 is SEHNR and CDR2 FQNEAQ (reference sequence). This CDR3 comprises 12 residues. V shed 6 bases and J shed 3 bases, with 8 bases lying between them. The CDR3, as DNA: TGTGCCAGCAGGCGGGGGGACACTGAAGCTTTCTTT. The encoded protein is CASRRGDTEAFF.

The CDR3 nucleotides are TGTGCCAGCAGCCCCGCCGGGGTGGGGAATCAGCCCCAGCATTTT. Translated, it gives CASSPAGVGNQPQHF. This chain uses TRBV5-5 with TRBJ1-5, with D unresolved. Germline values: CDR1 SGHKS, CDR2 YYEKEE (reference sequence). Trimming pared 4 bases from V and 4 bases from J, leaving 15 bases between. This CDR3 is built from 15 residues.

V usage is TRBV13 and J usage is TRBJ2-1; D unresolved. This CDR3 comprises 12 residues. The V gene's germline CDR1 is PRHDT and CDR2 FYEKMQ (reference sequence). V dropped 5 bases and J dropped 6 bases, with 8 bases sitting between them. For the CDR3, the DNA is TGTGCCAGCAGCCCACCGGCCAATGAGCAGTTCTTC. Translating gives CASSPPANEQFF.

This clonotype has just a few counts. The chain joins TRBV6-5 to TRBJ2-5; a weak D match, TRBD2 (6 bases). From germline, CDR1 is MNHEY and CDR2 SVGAGI. V gave up 0 bases and J gave up 5 bases, with 13 bases separating them. The CDR3 loop spans 15 amino acids. The CDR3 nucleotides read TGTGCCAGCAGTTACTCTTCTGCGGGGTGGGAGACCCAGTACTTC. Translating it yields CASSYSSAGWETQYF.

The sample holds a few counts of this clonotype. The chain recombines TRBV5-1 with TRBJ2-7; the D call may be TRBD1 or TRBD2 (5 bases each). The CDR3 runs 17 residues. Trimming pared 1 base from V and 6 bases from J, leaving 23 bases between. Germline assignment: CDR1 SGHRS and CDR2 YFSETQ. Here the CDR3 DNA reads TGCGCCAGCAGCTTGCGGGGCTCGAACTTCCTTGATTCCGAGCAGTACTTC. Its translation is CASSLRGSNFLDSEQYF.

This chain connects TRBV20-1 to TRBJ2-1, with a weak D call TRBD1 (5 bases). The CDR3 extends over 15 amino acids. Per germline, CDR1 DFQATT and CDR2 SNEGSKA (reference sequence). Trimming removed 4 bases at V and 0 bases at J, with 13 bases between. As DNA, the CDR3 is TGCAGTGCTAATCAGGGTTCCGGCTCCTACAATGAGCAGTTCTTC. Translation gives CSANQGSGSYNEQFF.

The chain carries TRBV6-4 and TRBJ2-7; 9 bases agree with TRBD2. The CDR3 extends over 15 amino acids. V lost 6 bases, J lost 0 bases, and 6 bases stayed unmatched. The V gene's germline CDR1 is MRHNA and CDR2 SNTAGT. The DNA of the CDR3 is TGTGCCAGCAGATGCGGGGGGGACAGCTCCTACGAGCAGTACTTC. Translating gives CASRCGGDSSYEQYF.

V gene TRBV18 combines with J gene TRBJ2-4; D gene unclear. The CDR3 length is 17 residues. V was pared by 2 bases and J by 0 bases, with 14 bases between. Germline V gives CDR1 KGHSH, CDR2 LQKENI. CDR3 protein: CASSPSSSNLAKNIQYF. In DNA, the CDR3 is TGTGCCAGCTCACCATCCAGCTCCAACCTAGCCAAAAACATTCAGTACTTC.

This clonotype was seen many times. This chain's CDR3 is CASSPRDRDYNEQFF. CDR3 DNA: TGTGCCAGCTCACCGAGGGACAGGGACTACAATGAGCAGTTCTTC. The chain has TRBV18 and TRBJ2-1; 9 positions agree with TRBD1. CDR1 is KGHSH, CDR2 LQKENI, per germline. The trim removed 3 bases at V and 3 bases at J, leaving 3 bases unmatched. The CDR3 is 15 amino acids.